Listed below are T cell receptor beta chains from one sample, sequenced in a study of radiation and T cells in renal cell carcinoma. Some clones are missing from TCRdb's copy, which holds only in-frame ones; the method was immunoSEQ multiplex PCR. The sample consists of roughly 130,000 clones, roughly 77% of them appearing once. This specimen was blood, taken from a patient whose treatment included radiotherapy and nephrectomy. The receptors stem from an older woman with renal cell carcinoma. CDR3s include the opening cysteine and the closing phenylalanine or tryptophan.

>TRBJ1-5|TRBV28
CASSLWLGDQPQHF
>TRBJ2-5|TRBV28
CASSSSAGPETQYF
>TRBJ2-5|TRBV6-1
CASSDRDSQETQYF
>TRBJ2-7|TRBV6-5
CASRPRLAPAEQYF
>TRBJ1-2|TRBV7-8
CASSLDGGGGYTF
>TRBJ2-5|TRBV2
CASSERGRGKETQYF
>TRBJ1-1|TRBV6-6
CASSYPPGGPAFF
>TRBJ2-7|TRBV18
CASSPRQGGNEQYF
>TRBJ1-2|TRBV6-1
CASSVVWGYTF
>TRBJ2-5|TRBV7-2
CASSLGRLETQYF
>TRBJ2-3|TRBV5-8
CASSGIDWTSGTDTQYF
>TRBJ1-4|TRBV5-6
CASSFGDFPNEKLFF
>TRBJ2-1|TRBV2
CASSGHSEYNEQFF
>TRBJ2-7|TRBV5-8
CASSSVTRYF
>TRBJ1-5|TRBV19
CASSIAAGVQPQHF
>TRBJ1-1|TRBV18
CASSPRTDPPEAFF
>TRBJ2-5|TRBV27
CASSTSFIAGAGETQYF
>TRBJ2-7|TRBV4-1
CASSQVKGDRLSHYEQYF
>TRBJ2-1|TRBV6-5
CASSYGLGSYNEQFF
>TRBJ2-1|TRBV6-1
CASRRTSGRYNEQFF
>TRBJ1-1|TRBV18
CASSPPTGGRAFF
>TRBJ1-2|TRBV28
CALGENRGYTF
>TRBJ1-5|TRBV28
CASRPPGQGGKPQHF
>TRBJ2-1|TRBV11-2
CASSLVGDRNNEQFF
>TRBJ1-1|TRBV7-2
CASSLDLSGNTEAFF
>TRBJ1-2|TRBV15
CATSRGGQGLGYTF
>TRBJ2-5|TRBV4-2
CASSQEDSPLATQYF
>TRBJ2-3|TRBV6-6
CASSYIGRDTQYF
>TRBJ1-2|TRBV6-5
CASSRQGDGYTF
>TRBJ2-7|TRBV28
CASTFQGGRYEQYF
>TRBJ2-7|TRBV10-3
CAIRLAGDYEQYF
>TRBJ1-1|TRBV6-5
CASSYSGQPEAFF
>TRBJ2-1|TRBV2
CASPQTNEQFF
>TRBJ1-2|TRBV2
CASSEALQGPNGYTF
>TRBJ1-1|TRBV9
CASSAPPQSLNTEAFF
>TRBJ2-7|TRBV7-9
CASSGIRGYEQYF
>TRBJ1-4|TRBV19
CASSMGAKEKLFF
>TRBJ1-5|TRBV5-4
CASSTDGSNQPQHF
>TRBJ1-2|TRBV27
CASSLSSAGYGYTF
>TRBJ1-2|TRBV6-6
CASSAGSRVLHGYTF
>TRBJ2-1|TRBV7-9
CASSWGTIAWVNEQFF
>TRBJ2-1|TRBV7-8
CASSLALGLGYNEQFF
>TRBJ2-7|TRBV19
CASSIGATSGAVSYEQYF
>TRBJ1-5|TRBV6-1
CASDGGAGNQPQHF